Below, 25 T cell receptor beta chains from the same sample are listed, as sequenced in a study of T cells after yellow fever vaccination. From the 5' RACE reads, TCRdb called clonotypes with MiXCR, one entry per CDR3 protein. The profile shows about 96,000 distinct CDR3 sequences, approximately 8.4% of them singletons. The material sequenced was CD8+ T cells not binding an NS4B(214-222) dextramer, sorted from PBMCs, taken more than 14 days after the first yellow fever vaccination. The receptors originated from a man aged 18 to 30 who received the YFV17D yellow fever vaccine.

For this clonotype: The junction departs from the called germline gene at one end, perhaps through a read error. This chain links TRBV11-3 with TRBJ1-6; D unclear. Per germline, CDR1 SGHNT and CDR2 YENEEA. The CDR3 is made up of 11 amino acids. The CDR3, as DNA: TGTGCCAGCAGTGAAATTGGGATGGGTCCCTTT. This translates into CASSEIGMGPF.

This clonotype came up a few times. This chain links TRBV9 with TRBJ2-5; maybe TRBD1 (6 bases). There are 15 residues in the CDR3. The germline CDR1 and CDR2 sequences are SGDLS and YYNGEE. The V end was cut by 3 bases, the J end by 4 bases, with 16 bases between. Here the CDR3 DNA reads TGTGCCAGCAGCGCCGGAGCCGGGACACGAGAGACCCAGTACTTC. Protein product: CASSAGAGTRETQYF.

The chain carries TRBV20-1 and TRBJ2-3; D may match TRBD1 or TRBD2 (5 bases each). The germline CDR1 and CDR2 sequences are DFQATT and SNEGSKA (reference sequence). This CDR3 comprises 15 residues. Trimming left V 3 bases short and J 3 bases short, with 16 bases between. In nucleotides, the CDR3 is TGCAGTGCTAGCCCTACCCTTGGGGGAACAGATACGCAGTATTTT. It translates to CSASPTLGGTDTQYF.

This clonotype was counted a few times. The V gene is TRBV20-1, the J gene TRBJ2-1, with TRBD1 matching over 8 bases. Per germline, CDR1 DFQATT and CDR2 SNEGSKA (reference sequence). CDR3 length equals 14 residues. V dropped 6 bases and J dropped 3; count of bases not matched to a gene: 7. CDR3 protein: CSATLQGVYNEQFF. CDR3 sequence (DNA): TGCAGTGCCACCCTACAGGGGGTCTACAATGAGCAGTTCTTC.

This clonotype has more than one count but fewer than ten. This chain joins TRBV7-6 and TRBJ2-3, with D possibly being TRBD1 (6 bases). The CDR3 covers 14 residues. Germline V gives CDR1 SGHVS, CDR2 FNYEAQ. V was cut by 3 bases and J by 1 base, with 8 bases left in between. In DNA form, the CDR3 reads TGTGCCAGCAGCTTGACAGGCCGCACAGATACGCAGTATTTT. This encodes CASSLTGRTDTQYF.

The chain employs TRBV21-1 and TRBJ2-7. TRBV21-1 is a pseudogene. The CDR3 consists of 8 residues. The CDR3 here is CASSKGYF. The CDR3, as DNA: TGTGCCAGCAGCAAAGGGTACTTC.

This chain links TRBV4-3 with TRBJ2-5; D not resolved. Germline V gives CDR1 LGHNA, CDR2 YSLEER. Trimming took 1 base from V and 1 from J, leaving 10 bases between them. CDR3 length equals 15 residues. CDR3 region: CASSQGAALQETQYF. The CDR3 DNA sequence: TGCGCCAGCAGCCAAGGGGCTGCCCTCCAAGAGACCCAGTACTTC.

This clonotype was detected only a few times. The CDR3 DNA reads TGCAGCGTTGCGGCCAGCTCGGACGAGCAGTACTTC. Amino acids: CSVAASSDEQYF. This chain links TRBV29-1 with TRBJ2-7; D not certain. The CDR3 contains 12 residues. Germline V gene data show CDR1 as SQVTM and CDR2 as ANQGSEA. V was shortened by 4 bases and J by 5 bases, with 12 bases between the two germline ends.

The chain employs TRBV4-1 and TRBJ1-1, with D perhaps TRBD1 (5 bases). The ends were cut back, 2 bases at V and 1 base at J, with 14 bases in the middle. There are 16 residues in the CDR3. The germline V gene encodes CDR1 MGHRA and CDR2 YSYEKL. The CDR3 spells CASSQKSTGPNTEAFF. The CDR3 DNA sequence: TGCGCCAGCAGCCAAAAGTCCACGGGGCCGAACACTGAAGCTTTCTTT.

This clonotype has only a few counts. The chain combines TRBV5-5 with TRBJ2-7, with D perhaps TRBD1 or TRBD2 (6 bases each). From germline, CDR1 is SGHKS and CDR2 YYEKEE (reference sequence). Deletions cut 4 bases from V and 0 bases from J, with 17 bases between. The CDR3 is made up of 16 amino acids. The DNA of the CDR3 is TGTGCCAGCAGCCCGGCCGGAGGGGGTATCTCCTACGAGCAGTACTTC. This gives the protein CASSPAGGGISYEQYF.

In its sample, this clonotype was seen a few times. The CDR3 nucleotides are TGTGCCAGCAGCTTAGTTGCCTGGGGGTCGGGCTATGGCTACACCTTC. Its protein product is CASSLVAWGSGYGYTF. This chain joins TRBV11-2 and TRBJ1-2; D might be TRBD1 (5 bases). Trimming took 1 base from V and 4 from J, leaving 16 bases between them. The CDR3 has 16 amino acids. Germline CDR1 and CDR2: SGHAT and FQNNGV.

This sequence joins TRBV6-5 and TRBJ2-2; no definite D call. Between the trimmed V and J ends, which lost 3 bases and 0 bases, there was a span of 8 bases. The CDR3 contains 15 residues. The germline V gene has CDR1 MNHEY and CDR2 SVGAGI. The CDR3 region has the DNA TGTGCCAGCAGTTATAAGGGTCCGAACACCGGGGAGCTGTTTTTT. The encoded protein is CASSYKGPNTGELFF.

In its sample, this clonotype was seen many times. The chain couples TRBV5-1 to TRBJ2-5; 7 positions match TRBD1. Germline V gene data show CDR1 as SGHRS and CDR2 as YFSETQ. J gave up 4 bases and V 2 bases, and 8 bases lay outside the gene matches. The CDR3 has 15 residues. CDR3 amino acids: CASSFQTGSGETQYF. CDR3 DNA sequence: TGCGCCAGCAGCTTCCAGACAGGGTCGGGAGAGACCCAGTACTTC.

CDR3 region: CASSYSGGSPSYEQYF. In nucleotides, the CDR3 is TGTGCCAGCAGTTACTCGGGCGGGTCTCCTTCCTACGAGCAGTACTTC. The rearrangement joins TRBV6-5 to TRBJ2-7, with a possible D match to TRBD2 (5 bases). V lost 0 bases, J lost 1 base, and 13 bases lay in between. CDR3 length: 16 residues. CDR1 is MNHEY, CDR2 SVGAGI, per germline.

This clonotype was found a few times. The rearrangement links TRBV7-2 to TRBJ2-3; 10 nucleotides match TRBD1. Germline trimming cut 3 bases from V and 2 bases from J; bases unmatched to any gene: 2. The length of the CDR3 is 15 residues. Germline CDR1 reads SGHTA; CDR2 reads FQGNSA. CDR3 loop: CASSFGTGVTDTQYF. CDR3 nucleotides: TGTGCCAGCAGCTTTGGGACAGGGGTCACAGATACGCAGTATTTT.

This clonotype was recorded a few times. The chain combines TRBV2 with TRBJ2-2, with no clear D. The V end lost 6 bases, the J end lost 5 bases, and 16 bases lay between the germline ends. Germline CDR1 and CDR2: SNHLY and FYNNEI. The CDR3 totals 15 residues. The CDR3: CASSLSLSQTGELFF. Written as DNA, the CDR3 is TGTGCCAGCAGCCTAAGCCTCTCACAGACCGGGGAGCTGTTTTTT.

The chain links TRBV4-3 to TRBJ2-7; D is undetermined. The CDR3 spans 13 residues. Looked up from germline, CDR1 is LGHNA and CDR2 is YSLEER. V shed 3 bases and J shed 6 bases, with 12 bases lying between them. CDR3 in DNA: TGCGCCAGCAGCCACTCCTTAGGTGGCGAGCAGTACTTC. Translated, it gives CASSHSLGGEQYF.

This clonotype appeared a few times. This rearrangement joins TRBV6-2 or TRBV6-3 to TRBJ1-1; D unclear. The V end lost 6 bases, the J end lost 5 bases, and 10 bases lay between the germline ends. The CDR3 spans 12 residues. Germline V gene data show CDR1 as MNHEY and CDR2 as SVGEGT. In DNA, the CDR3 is TGTGCCAGCAGGCACCGCGTGACTGAAGCTTTCTTT. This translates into CASRHRVTEAFF.

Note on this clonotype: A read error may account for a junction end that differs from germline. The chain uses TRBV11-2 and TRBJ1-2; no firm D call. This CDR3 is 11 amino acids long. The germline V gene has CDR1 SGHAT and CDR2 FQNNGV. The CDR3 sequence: CASSSKYECLF. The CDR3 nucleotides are TGTGCCAGCAGTTCAAAGTACGAGTGTCTCTTC.

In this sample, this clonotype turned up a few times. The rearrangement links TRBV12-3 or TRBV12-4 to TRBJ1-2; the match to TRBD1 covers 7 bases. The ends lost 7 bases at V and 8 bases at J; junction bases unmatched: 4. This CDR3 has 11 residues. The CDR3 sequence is CASTHRGGYTF. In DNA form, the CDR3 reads TGTGCCAGCACTCACAGGGGAGGCTACACCTTC.

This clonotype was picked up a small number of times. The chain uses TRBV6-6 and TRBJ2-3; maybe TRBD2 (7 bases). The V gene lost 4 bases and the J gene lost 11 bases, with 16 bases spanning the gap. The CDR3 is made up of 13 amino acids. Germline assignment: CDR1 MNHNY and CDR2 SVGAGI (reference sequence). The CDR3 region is CASSLSRGGGQYF. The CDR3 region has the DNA TGTGCCAGCAGTTTATCCCGAGGGGGGGGGCAGTATTTT.

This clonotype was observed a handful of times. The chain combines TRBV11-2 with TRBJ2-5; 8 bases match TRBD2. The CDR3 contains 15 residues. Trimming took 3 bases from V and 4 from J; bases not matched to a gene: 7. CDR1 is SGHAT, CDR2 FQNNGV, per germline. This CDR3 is CASSFTGGQGETQYF. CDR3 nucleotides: TGTGCCAGCAGCTTTACGGGGGGGCAGGGAGAGACCCAGTACTTC. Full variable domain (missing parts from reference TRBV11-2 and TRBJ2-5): EAGVAQSPRYKIIEKRQSVAFWCNPISGHATLYWYQQILGQGPKLLIQFQNNGVVDDSQLPKDRFSAERLKGVDSTLKIQPAKLEDSAVYLCASSFTGGQGETQYFGPGTRLLVL.

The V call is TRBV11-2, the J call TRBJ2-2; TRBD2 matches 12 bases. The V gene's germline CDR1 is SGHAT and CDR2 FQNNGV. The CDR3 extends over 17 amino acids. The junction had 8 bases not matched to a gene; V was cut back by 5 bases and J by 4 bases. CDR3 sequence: CASSPGTSGLFTGELFF. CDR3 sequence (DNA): TGTGCCAGCAGCCCGGGGACTAGCGGGCTCTTCACCGGGGAGCTGTTTTTT.

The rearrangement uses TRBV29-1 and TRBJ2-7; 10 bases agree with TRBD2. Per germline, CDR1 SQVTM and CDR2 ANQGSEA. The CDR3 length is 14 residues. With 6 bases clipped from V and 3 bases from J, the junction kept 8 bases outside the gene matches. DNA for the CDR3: TGCAGCGTCCAAACTAGCGGGGATAACTACGAGCAGTACTTC. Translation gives CSVQTSGDNYEQYF.

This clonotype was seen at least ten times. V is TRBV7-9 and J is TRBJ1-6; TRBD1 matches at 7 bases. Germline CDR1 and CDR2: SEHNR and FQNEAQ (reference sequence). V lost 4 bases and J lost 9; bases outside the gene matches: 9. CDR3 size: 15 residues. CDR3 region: CASSYLGGAGSPLHF. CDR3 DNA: TGTGCCAGCAGCTACCTAGGGGGCGCGGGTTCACCCCTCCACTTT.